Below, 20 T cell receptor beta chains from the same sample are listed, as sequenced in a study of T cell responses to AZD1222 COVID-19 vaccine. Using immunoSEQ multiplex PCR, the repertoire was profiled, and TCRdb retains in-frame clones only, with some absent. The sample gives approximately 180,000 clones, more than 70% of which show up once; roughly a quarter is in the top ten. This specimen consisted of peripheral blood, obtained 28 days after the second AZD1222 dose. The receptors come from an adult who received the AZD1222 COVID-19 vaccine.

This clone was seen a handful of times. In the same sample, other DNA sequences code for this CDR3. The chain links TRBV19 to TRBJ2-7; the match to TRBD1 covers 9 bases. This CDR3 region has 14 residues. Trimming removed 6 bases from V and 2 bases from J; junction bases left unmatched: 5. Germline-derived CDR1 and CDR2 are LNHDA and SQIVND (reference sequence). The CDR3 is CASSPGQGAYEQYF. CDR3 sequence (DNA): TGTGCCAGTAGCCCGGGACAGGGAGCCTACGAGCAGTACTTC. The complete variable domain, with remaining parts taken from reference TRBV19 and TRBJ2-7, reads DGGITQSPKYLFRKEGQNVTLSCEQNLNHDAMYWYRQDPGQGLRLIYYSQIVNDFQKGDIAEGYSVSREKKESFPLTVTSAQKNPTAFYLCASSPGQGAYEQYFGPGTRLTVT.

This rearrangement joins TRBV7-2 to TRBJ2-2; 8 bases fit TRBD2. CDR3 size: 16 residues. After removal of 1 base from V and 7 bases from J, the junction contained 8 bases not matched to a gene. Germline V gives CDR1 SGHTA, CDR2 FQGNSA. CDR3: CASSLDWEREIGELFF. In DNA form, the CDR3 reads TGTGCCAGCAGCTTAGATTGGGAGCGGGAGATCGGGGAGCTGTTTTTT.

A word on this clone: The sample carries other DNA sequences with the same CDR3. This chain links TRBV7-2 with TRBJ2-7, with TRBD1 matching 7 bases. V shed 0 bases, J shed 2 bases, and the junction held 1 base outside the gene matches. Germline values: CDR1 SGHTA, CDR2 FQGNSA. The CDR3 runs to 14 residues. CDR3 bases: TGTGCCAGCAGCTTAGCGGGGACAGCCTACGAGCAGTACTTC. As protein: CASSLAGTAYEQYF.

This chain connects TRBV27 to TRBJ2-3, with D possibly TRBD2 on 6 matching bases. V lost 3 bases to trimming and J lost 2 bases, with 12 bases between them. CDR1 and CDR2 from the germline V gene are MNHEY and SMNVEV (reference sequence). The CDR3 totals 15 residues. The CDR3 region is CASSLTGRDTDTQYF. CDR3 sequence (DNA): TGTGCCAGCAGTTTGACCGGGAGAGACACAGATACGCAGTATTTT.

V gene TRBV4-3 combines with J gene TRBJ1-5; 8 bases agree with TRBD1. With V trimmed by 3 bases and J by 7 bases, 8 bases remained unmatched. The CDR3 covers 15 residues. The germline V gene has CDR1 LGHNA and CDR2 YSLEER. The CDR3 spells CASSQTTGVAQPQHF. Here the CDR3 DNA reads TGCGCCAGCAGCCAGACGACAGGGGTGGCGCAGCCCCAGCATTTT.

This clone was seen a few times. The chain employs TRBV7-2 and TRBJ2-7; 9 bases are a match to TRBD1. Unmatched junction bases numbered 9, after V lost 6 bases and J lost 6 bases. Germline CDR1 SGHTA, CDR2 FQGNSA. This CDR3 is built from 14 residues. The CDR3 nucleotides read TGTGCCAGCAGACTACGGGACAGGGCGCCCGAGCAGTACTTC. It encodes CASRLRDRAPEQYF.

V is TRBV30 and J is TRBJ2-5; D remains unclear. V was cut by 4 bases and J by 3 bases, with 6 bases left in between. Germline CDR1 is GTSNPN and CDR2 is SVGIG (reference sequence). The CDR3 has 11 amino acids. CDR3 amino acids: CAWTAKETQYF. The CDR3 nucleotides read TGTGCCTGGACAGCGAAAGAGACCCAGTACTTC.

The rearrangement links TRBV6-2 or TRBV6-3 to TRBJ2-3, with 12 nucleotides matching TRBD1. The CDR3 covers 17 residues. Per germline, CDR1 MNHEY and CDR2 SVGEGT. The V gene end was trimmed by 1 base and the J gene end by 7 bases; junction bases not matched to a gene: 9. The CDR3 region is CASSYFPGQGASNTQYF. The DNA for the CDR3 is TGTGCCAGCAGTTACTTCCCGGGACAGGGGGCGAGTAATACGCAGTATTTT.

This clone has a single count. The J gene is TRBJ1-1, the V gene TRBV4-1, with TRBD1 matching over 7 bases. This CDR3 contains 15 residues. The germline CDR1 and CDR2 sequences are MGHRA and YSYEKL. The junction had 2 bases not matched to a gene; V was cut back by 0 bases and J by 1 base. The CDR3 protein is CASSQETGRNTEAFF. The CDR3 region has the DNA TGCGCCAGCAGCCAAGAGACAGGGAGGAACACTGAAGCTTTCTTT.

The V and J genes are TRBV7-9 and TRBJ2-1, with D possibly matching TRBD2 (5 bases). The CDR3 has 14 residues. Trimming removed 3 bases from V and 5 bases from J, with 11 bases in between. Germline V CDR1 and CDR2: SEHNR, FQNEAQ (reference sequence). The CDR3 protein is CASSFLAWDNEQFF. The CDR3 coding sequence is TGTGCCAGCAGCTTCCTAGCTTGGGACAATGAGCAGTTCTTC.

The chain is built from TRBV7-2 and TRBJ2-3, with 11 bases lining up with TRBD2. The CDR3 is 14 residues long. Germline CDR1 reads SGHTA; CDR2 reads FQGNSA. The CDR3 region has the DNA TGTGCTAGCGGGAGGGCCCTGGGCACAGATACGCAGTATTTT. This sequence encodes CASGRALGTDTQYF.

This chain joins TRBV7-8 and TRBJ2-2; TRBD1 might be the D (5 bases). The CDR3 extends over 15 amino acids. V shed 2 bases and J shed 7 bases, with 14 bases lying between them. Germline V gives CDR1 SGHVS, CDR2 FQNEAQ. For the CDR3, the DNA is TGTGCCAGCAGCTTATTTGTCAGGGTTAGCGGGGAGCTGTTTTTT. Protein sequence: CASSLFVRVSGELFF.

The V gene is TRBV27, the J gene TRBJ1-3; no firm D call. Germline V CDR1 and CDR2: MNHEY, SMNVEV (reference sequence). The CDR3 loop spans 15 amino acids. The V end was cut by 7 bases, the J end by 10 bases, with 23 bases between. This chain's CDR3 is CASTAHLGSFSTIYF. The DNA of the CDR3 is TGTGCCAGCACCGCCCACCTGGGCAGCTTTTCGACCATATATTTT.

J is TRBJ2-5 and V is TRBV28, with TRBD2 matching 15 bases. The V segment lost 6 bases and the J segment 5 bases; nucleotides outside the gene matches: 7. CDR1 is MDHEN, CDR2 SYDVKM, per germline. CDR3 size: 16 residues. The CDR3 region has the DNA TGTGCCAGCAGCCCCACGGGACTAGCGGGAGGTGAGACCCAGTACTTC. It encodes CASSPTGLAGGETQYF.

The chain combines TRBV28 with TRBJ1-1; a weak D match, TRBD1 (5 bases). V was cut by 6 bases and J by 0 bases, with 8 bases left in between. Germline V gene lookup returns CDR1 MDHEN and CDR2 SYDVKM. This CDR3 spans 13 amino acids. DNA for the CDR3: TGTGCCAGCAGGGACACATTGAACACTGAAGCTTTCTTT. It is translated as CASRDTLNTEAFF.

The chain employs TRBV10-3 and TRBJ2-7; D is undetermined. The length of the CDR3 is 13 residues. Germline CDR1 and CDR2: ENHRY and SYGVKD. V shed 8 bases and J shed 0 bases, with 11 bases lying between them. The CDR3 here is CAIGPSNSYEQYF. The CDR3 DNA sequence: TGTGCCATCGGGCCAAGCAACTCCTACGAGCAGTACTTC.

In DNA form, the CDR3 reads TGTGCCATAGATCGGGGCGGCAGCTCCTACAATGAGCAGTTCTTC. Translation: CAIDRGGSSYNEQFF. J is TRBJ2-1 and V is TRBV6-5; D may match TRBD1 or TRBD2 (5 bases each). The CDR3 extends over 15 amino acids. V dropped 10 bases and J dropped 0 bases, with 16 bases sitting between them. Germline CDR1 and CDR2: MNHEY and SVGAGI.

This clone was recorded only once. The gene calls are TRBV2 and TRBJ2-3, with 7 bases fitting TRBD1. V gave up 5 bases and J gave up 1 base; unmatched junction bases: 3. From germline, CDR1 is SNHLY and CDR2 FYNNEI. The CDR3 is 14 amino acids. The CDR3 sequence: CASSLGQGTDTQYF. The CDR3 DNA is TGTGCCAGCAGTCTTGGACAGGGCACAGATACGCAGTATTTT.

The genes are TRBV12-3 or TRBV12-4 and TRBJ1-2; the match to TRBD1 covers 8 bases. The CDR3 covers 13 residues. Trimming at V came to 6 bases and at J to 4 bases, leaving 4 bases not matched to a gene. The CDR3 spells CASSRDRIYGYTF. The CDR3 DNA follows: TGTGCCAGCAGCCGGGACAGGATCTATGGCTACACCTTC.

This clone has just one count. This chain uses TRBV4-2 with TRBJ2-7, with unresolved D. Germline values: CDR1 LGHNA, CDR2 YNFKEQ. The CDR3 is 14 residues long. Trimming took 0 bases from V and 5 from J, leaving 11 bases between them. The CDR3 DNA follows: TGTGCCAGCAGCCAAGATGTTTTGGCTGACGAGCAGTACTTC. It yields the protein CASSQDVLADEQYF.